A single TCR beta chain is shown here with its context. The sample is drawn from a study of blood T cell repertoires in COVID-19. Overall study: In each case, the material was cDNA or gDNA derived from T cells, B-cell-depleted T cells, or PBMCs.

The repertoire was sequenced with immunoSEQ multiplex PCR; TCRdb's copy has only in-frame clones and lacks some. The sample includes 260,000 or so clones, about nine tenths of them seen just once. V lost 5 bases, J lost 1 base, and 11 bases lay in between. Germline V gives CDR1 SGHAT, CDR2 FQNNGV. The CDR3 is made up of 14 amino acids. This TCR was sampled from a man younger than 35 who had recovered from COVID-19. The V and J genes are TRBV11-2 and TRBJ1-2; D uncertain. The sample was PBMCs or T cells enriched from blood (not recorded which). This CDR3 reads CASSLLDGNYGYTF. CDR3 DNA: TGTGCCAGCAGCCTGCTAGACGGTAACTATGGCTACACCTTC.